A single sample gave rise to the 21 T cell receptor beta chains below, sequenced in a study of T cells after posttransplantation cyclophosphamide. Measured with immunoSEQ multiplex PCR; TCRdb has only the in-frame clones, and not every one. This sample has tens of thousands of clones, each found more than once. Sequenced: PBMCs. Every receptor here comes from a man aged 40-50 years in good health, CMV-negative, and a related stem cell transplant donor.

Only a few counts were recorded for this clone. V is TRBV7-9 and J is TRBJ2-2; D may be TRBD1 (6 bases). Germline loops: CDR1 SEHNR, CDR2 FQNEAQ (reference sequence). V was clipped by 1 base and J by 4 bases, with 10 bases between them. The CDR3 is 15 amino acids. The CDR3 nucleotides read TGTGCCAGCAGCTTAGGAACAGGGATCACCGGGGAGCTGTTTTTT. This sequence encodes CASSLGTGITGELFF.

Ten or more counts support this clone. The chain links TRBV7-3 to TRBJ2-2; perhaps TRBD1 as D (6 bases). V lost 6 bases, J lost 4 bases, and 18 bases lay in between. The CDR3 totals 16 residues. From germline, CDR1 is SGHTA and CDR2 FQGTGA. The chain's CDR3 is CASSLTRPQGTGELFF. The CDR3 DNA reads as TGTGCCAGCAGTCTAACCCGGCCACAGGGCACCGGGGAGCTGTTTTTT.

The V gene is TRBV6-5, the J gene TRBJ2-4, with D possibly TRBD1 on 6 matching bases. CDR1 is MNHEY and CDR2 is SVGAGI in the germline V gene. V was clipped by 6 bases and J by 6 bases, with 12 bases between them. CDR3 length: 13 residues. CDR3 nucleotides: TGTGCCAGCAGGTACCCGACAGGAAACATTCAGTACTTC. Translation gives CASRYPTGNIQYF.

Here the CDR3 DNA reads TGTGCCAGCAGCCAAGATCTTGGACAGGGGCTGGGTAATTCACCCCTCCACTTT. Amino acids: CASSQDLGQGLGNSPLHF. J is TRBJ1-6 and V is TRBV4-2; 9 bases match TRBD1. Trimming removed 0 bases from V and 6 bases from J; junction bases left unmatched: 9. Germline V gene data show CDR1 as LGHNA and CDR2 as YNFKEQ. The CDR3 is made up of 18 amino acids.

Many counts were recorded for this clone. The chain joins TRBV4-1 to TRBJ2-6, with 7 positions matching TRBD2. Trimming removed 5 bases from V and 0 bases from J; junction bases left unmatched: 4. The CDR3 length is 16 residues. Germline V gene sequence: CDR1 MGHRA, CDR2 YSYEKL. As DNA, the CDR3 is TGCGCCAGCAGCGGGGGAGGGTACTCTGGGGCCAACGTCCTGACTTTC. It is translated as CASSGGGYSGANVLTF.

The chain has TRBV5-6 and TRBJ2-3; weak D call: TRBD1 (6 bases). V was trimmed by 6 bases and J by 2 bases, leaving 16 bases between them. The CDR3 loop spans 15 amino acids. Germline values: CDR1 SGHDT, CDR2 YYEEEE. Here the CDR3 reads CASTPPDRTTDTQYF. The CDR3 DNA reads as TGTGCCAGCACCCCCCCCGACAGGACCACAGATACGCAGTATTTT.

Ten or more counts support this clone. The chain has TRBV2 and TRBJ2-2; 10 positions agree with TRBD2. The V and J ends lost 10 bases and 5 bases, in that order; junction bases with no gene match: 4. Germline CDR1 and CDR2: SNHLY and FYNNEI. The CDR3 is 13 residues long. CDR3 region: CATSGGATGELFF. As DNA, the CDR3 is TGTGCCACAAGCGGGGGGGCGACCGGGGAGCTGTTTTTT.

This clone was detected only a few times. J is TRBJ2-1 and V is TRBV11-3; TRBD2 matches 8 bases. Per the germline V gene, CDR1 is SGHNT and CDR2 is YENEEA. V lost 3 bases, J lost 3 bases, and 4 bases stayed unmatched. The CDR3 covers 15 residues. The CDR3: CASSLMAGGYNEQFF. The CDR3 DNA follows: TGTGCCAGCAGCTTGATGGCGGGAGGCTACAATGAGCAGTTCTTC.

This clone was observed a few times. The CDR3 region has the DNA TGTGCCAGTAGTTCGACAGGGGAGTCCTACGAGCAGTACTTC. Amino acid sequence: CASSSTGESYEQYF. The gene calls are TRBV19 and TRBJ2-5; 8 bases match TRBD1. Judging by the DNA end, TRBJ2-7 fits better; the J call may be wrong. This CDR3 has 14 amino acids. In germline, CDR1 is LNHDA, CDR2 SQIVND (reference sequence).

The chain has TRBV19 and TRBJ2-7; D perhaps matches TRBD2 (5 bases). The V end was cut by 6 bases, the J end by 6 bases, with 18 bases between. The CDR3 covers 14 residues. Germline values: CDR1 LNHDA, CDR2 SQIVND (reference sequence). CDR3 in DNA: TGTGCCAGTAGACCAGGAGGTGAGTCGAGCGAGCAGTACGTC. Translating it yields CASRPGGESSEQYV.

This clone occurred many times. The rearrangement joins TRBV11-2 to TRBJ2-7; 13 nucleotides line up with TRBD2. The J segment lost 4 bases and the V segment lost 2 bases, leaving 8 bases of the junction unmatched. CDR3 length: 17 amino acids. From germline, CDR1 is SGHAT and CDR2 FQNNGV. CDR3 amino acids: CASSLSEGLAGEYEQYV. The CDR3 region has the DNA TGTGCCAGCAGCTTAAGTGAAGGACTAGCGGGAGAGTACGAGCAGTACGTC.

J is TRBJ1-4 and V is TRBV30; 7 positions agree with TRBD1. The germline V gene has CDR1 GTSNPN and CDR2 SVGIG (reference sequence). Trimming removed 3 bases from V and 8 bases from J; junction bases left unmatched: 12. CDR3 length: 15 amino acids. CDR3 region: CAWSVRQGPLEKLFF. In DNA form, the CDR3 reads TGTGCCTGGAGCGTCCGACAGGGACCGTTAGAAAAACTGTTTTTT.

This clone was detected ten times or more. The CDR3 region has the DNA TGTGCCTGGAGTCCAAACCCCGGGGGTAACACTGAAGCTTTCTTT. Amino acids: CAWSPNPGGNTEAFF. The genes are TRBV30 and TRBJ1-1; possibly TRBD1 for D (5 bases). The V end was cut by 2 bases, the J end by 2 bases, with 15 bases between. The CDR3 sequence is 15 residues long. Germline V CDR1 and CDR2: GTSNPN, SVGIG (reference sequence).

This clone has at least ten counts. DNA of the CDR3: TGTGCCAGTAATCAGCGGGAGGGAGGTGCAGATACGCAGTATTTT. Translating it yields CASNQREGGADTQYF. This chain connects TRBV19 to TRBJ2-3, with 10 bases fitting TRBD2. The CDR3 totals 15 residues. Germline lookup yields CDR1 LNHDA and CDR2 SQIVND (reference sequence). V lost 7 bases, J lost 4 bases, and 8 bases stayed unmatched.

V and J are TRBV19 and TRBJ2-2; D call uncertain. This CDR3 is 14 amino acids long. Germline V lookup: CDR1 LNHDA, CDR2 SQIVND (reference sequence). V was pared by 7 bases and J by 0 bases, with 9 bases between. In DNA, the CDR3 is TGTGCCAGTAAGTCGACAACGAACACCGGGGAGCTGTTTTTT. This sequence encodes CASKSTTNTGELFF.

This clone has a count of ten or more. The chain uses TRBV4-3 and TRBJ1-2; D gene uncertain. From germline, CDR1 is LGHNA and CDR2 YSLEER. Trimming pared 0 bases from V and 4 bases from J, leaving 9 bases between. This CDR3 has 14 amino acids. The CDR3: CASSQDLATYGYTF. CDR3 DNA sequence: TGCGCCAGCAGCCAAGATTTAGCAACCTATGGCTACACCTTC.

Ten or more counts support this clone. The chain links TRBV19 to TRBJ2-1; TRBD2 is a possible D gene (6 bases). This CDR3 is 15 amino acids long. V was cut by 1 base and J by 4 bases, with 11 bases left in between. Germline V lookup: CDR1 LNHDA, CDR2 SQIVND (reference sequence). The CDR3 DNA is TGTGCCAGTAGTATAGGGGGGAGGAATTACAATGAGCAGTTCTTC. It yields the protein CASSIGGRNYNEQFF.

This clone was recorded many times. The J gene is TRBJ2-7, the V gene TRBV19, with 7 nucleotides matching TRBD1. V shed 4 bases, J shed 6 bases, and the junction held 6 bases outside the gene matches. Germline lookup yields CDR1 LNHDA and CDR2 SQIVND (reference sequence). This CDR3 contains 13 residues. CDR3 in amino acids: CASSTVRDSEQYV. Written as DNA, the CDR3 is TGTGCCAGTAGTACTGTCAGGGACAGCGAGCAGTACGTC.

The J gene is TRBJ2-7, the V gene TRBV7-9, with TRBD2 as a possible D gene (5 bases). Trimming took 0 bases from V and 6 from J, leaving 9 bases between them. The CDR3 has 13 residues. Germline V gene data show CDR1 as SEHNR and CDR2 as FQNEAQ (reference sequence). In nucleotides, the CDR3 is TGTGCCAGCAGCTTAGCGGGAGTCTTCGAGCAGTACGTC. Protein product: CASSLAGVFEQYV.

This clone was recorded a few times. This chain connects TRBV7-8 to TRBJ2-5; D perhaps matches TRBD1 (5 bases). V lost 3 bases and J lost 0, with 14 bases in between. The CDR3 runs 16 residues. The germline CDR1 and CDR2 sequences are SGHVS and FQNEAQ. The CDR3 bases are TGTGCCAGCAGCTTTCAGACAGCCAGTAACCAAGAGACCCAGTACTTC. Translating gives CASSFQTASNQETQYF.

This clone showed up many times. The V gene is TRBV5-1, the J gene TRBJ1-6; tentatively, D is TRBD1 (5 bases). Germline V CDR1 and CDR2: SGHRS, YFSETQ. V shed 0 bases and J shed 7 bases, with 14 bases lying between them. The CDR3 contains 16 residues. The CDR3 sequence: CASSLGRVFDNSPLHF. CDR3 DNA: TGCGCCAGCAGCTTGGGCAGGGTATTTGACAATTCACCCCTCCACTTT.